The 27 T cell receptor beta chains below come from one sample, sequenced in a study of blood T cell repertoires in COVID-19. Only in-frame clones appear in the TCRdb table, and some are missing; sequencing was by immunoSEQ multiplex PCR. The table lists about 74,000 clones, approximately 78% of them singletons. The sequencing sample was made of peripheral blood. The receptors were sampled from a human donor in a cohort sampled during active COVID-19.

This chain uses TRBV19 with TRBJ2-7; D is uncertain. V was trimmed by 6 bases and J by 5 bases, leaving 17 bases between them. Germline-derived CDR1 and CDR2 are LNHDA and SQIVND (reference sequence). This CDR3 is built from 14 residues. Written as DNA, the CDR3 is TGTGCCAGTAGCCCTCTAGGAGTGAGGAACGAGCAGTACTTC. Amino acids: CASSPLGVRNEQYF.

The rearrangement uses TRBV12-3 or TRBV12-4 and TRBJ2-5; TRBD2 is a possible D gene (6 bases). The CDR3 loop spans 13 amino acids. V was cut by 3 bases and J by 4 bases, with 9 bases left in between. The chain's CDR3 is CASSLVEGETQYF. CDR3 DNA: TGTGCCAGCAGTTTGGTGGAGGGAGAGACCCAGTACTTC.

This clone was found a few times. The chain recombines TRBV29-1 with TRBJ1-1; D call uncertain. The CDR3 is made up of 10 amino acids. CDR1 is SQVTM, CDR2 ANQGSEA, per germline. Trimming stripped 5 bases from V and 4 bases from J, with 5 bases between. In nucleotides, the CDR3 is TGCAGCGTTTTCTTCACTGAAGCTTTCTTT. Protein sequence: CSVFFTEAFF. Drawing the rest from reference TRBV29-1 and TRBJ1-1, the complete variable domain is SAVISQKPSRDICQRGTSLTIQCQVDSQVTMMFWYRQQPGQSLTLIATANQGSEATYESGFVIDKFPISRPNLTFSTLTVSNMSPEDSSIYLCSVFFTEAFFGQGTRLTVV.

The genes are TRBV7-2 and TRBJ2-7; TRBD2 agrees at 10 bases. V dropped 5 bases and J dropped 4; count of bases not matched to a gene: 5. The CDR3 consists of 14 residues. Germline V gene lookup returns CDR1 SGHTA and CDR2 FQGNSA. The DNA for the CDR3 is TGTGCCAGCAGCCCTAGCGGGAGTAGGTACGAGCAGTACTTC. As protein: CASSPSGSRYEQYF.

The CDR3 reads CASSYRGQEAKLFF. For the CDR3, the DNA is TGTGCCAGCAGCTACAGGGGGCAAGAGGCAAAACTGTTTTTT. The V call is TRBV7-2, the J call TRBJ1-4, with TRBD1 matching 9 bases. The germline gives CDR1 SGHTA, CDR2 FQGNSA. J was trimmed by 10 bases and V by 4 bases; bases with no gene match: 7. The CDR3 length is 14 residues.

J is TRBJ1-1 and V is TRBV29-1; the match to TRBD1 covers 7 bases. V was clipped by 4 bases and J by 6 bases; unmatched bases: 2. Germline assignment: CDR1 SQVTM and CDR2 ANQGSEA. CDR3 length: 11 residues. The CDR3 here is CSVGDRAEAFF. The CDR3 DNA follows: TGCAGCGTTGGCGACAGGGCTGAAGCTTTCTTT.

Written as DNA, the CDR3 is TGTGCCAGCAGTCCGGACAGATACAATCAGCCCCAGCATTTT. Translated, it gives CASSPDRYNQPQHF. V is TRBV2 and J is TRBJ1-5; tentatively, D is TRBD1 (6 bases). CDR1 and CDR2 (germline): SNHLY, FYNNEI. This CDR3 is built from 14 residues. Trimming pared 5 bases from V and 3 bases from J, leaving 11 bases between.

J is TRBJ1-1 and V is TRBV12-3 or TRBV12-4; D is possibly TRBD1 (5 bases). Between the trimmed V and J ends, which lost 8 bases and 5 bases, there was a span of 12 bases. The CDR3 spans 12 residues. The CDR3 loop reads CASAKEGTEAFF. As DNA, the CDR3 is TGTGCCAGCGCAAAGGAGGGGACTGAAGCTTTCTTT.

The DNA for the CDR3 is TGCGCCAGCAGCTTGGAGGGTGGACAGGCCTTGCACACCGGGGAGCTGTTTTTT. This sequence encodes CASSLEGGQALHTGELFF. The chain is built from TRBV5-1 and TRBJ2-2, with TRBD1 identical over 7 bases. This CDR3 region has 18 residues. In germline, CDR1 is SGHRS, CDR2 YFSETQ. V lost 0 bases, J lost 3 bases, and 11 bases stayed unmatched.

The CDR3 spells CASSPDRGLNTEAFF. The CDR3 region has the DNA TGTGCCAGCAGCCCGGACAGGGGGCTAAACACTGAAGCTTTCTTT. The chain links TRBV5-6 to TRBJ1-1, with TRBD1 matching 11 bases. This CDR3 is 15 amino acids long. The junction had 4 bases not matched to a gene; V was cut back by 4 bases and J by 2 bases. Germline V gene data show CDR1 as SGHDT and CDR2 as YYEEEE.

The CDR3: CASSRPKGDSSYEQYF. CDR3 nucleotide sequence: TGTGCCAGCAGTCGACCAAAAGGGGACAGTTCCTACGAGCAGTACTTC. The chain couples TRBV7-6 to TRBJ2-7; 7 nucleotides line up with TRBD1. The germline CDR1 and CDR2 sequences are SGHVS and FNYEAQ. The CDR3 length is 16 residues. Trimming removed 6 bases from V and 1 base from J; junction bases left unmatched: 12.

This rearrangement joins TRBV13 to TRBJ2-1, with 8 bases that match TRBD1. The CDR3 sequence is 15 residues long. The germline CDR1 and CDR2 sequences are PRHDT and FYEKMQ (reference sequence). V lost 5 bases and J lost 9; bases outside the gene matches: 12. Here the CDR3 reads CASSPPGQGSGEQFF. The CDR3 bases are TGTGCCAGCAGCCCCCCCGGACAGGGTTCGGGTGAGCAGTTCTTC.

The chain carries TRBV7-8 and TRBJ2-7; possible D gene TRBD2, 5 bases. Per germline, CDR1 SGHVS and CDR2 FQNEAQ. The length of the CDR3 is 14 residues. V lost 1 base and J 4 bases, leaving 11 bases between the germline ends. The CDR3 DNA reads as TGTGCCAGCAGCTTAGGGCTAGCTAGGTACGAGCAGTACTTC. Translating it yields CASSLGLARYEQYF. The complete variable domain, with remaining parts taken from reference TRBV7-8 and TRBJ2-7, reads GAGVSQSPRYKVAKRGQDVALRCDPISGHVSLFWYQQALGQGPEFLTYFQNEAQLDKSGLPSDRFFAERPEGSVSTLKIQRTQQEDSAVYLCASSLGLARYEQYFGPGTRLTVT.

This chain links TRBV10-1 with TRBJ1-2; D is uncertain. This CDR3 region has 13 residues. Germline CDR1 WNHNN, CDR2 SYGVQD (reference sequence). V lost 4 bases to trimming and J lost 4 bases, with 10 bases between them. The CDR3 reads CASSVEGSYGYTF. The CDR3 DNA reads TGCGCCAGCAGTGTAGAGGGCAGCTATGGCTACACCTTC.

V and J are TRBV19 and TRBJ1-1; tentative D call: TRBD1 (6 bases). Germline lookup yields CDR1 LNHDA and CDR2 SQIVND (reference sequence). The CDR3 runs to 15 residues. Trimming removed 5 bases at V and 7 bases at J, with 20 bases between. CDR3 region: CASSPGDGGRSEAFF. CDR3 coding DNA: TGTGCCAGTAGTCCAGGGGACGGCGGGCGTAGTGAAGCTTTCTTT.

The CDR3 nucleotides are TGTGCCAGCAGCTTAGTCAAACCCAACCGGGGGTTCAACTATGGCTACACCTTC. Translated, it gives CASSLVKPNRGFNYGYTF. V gene TRBV7-8 combines with J gene TRBJ1-2; D is perhaps TRBD1 (5 bases). There are 18 residues in the CDR3. Germline CDR1 is SGHVS and CDR2 is FQNEAQ. V was cut by 1 base and J by 2 bases, with 20 bases left in between.

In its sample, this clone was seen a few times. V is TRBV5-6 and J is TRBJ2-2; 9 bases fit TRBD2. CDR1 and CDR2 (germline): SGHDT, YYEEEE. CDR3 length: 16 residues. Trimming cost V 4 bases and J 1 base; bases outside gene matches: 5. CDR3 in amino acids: CASSRRTSVNTGELFF. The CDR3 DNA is TGTGCCAGCAGCCGACGGACTAGCGTGAACACCGGGGAGCTGTTTTTT.

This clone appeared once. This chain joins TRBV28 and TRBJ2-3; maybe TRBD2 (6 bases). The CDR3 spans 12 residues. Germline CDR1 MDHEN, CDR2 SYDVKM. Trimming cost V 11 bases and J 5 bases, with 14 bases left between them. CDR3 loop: CASGPGVDTQYF. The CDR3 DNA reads TGTGCCTCAGGCCCGGGGGTAGATACGCAGTATTTT.

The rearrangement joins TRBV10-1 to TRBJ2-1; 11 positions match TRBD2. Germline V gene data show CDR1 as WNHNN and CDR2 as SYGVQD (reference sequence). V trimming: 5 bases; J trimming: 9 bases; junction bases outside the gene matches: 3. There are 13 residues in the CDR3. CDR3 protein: CASSTSGSAEQFF. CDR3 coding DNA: TGCGCCAGCAGTACTAGCGGGAGTGCTGAGCAGTTCTTC.

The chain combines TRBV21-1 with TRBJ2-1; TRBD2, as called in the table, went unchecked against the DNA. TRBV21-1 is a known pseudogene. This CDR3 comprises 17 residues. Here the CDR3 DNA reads TGTGCCAGCAGCAAAGATGTGGCGAAGCCGAGGTACAATGAGCAGTTCTTC. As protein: CASSKDVAKPRYNEQFF.

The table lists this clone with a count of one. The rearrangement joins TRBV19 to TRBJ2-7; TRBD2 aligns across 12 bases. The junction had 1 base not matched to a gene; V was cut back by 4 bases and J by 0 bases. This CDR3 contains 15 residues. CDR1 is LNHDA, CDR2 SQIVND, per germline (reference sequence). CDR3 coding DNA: TGTGCCAGTAGTAAGACTAGCGGGAGCTCCTACGAGCAGTACTTC. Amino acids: CASSKTSGSSYEQYF.

The CDR3 nucleotides read TGTGCCAGCAGCGCGGACTCTAATATACTTTCCGGGGAGCTGTTTTTT. It is translated as CASSADSNILSGELFF. V and J are TRBV5-4 and TRBJ2-2; maybe TRBD2 (5 bases). Per germline, CDR1 SGHNT and CDR2 YYREEE (reference sequence). V was shortened by 4 bases and J by 6 bases, with 19 bases between the two germline ends. CDR3 length: 16 residues.

CDR3 sequence: CASSLVGTGAQPQHF. CDR3 DNA: TGTGCCAGCAGCTTAGTCGGGACAGGGGCTCAGCCCCAGCATTTT. J is TRBJ1-5 and V is TRBV7-2, with 10 positions matching TRBD1. Germline values: CDR1 SGHTA, CDR2 FQGNSA. The trim removed 1 base at V and 6 bases at J, leaving 3 bases unmatched. This CDR3 region has 15 residues.

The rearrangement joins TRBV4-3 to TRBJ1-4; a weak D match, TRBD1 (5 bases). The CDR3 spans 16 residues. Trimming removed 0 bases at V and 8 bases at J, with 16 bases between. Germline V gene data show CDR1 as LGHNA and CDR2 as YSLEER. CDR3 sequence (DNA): TGCGCCAGCAGCCAAGATATAGACAGACACCAGGAAAAACTGTTTTTT. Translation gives CASSQDIDRHQEKLFF.

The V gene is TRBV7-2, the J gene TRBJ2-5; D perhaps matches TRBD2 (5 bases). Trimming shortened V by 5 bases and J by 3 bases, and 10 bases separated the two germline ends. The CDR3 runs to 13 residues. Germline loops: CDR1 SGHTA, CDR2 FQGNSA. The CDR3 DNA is TGTGCCAGCAGCAAGTGGACTGAAGAGACCCAGTACTTC. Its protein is CASSKWTEETQYF.

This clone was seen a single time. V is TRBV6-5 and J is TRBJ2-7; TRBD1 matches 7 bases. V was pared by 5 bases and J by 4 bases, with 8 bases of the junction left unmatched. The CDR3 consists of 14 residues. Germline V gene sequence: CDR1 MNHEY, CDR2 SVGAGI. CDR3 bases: TGTGCCAGCAGTCGGAGACAGGGTACTTACGAGCAGTACTTC. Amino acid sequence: CASSRRQGTYEQYF.

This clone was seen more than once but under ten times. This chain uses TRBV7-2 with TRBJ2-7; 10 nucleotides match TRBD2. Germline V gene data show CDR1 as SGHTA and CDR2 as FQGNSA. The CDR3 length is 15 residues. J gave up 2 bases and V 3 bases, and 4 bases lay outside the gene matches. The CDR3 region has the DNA TGTGCCAGCAGCTTCCAAGCGGGGGGGGCCTACGAGCAGTACTTC. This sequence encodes CASSFQAGGAYEQYF.